The sequence of this TCR beta chain was determined in a study of beta chain features in type 1 diabetes. Study-level findings and limits: Across patients, naive, central memory and Treg TCRB repertoires exhibited apparently greater similarity than was observed across healthy donors. Shorter templates might be favored by PCR, equally in patients and controls.

Sequenced material consisted of expressed TCRB transcripts (all of the isolated RNA was reverse transcribed). Assay: immunoSEQ multiplex PCR; the TCRdb copy retains only in-frame clones and omits some. The sample contains 360,000 or so clones, less than 20% of which appear only once. The CDR3 is 15 residues long. Trimming removed 5 bases at V and 6 bases at J, with 16 bases between. Germline CDR1 is LNHDA and CDR2 is SQIVND (reference sequence). With regard to this clone: Its antigen is unidentified.

Source material: naive CD4+ T cells from blood. This chain connects TRBV19 to TRBJ2-2; the D gene is possibly TRBD1 (6 bases). This clonotype was sampled from a woman aged 18-35 years in good health. The CDR3 DNA reads TGTGCCAGTAGTCCCACTTACAGGGCCCCCGGGGAGCTGTTTTTT. As protein: CASSPTYRAPGELFF.